This record concerns one T cell receptor (beta chain) sequence. This sample was included in a study of blood T cell repertoires in COVID-19. Study in general: The study drew acute and convalescent COVID-19 samples from the United States, Italy and Spain. Sample material is recorded as cDNA or gDNA derived from T cells, B-cell-depleted T cells, or PBMCs.

Germline V CDR1 and CDR2: DFQATT, SNEGSKA (reference sequence). The CDR3 loop spans 16 amino acids. V shed 3 bases and J 6 bases; nucleotides not matched to a gene: 14. Method: immunoSEQ multiplex PCR; TCRdb's copy keeps in-frame clones and lacks some. The data show about 160,000 clones, with 85% seen just once and approximately 5.4% held by the top ten. Recruited during active infection, patients (from Seattle) were subsequently followed longitudinally. The receptor was isolated from a woman aged 50 to 60 with COVID-19, enrolled during active disease. The sample taken for sequencing was peripheral blood. The V gene is TRBV20-1, the J gene TRBJ1-5; 7 bases are a match to TRBD1. The CDR3 bases are TGCAGTGCTAGTGTGGACCACGACAGGGTGAGTCAGCCCCAGCATTTT. Amino acid sequence: CSASVDHDRVSQPQHF.